This record concerns one TCR beta chain sequence. This specimen belongs to a study of blood T cell repertoires in COVID-19. On the study more broadly: Both acute and convalescent COVID-19 samples were obtained from the United States, Italy and Spain.

Trimming removed 0 bases from V and 5 bases from J; junction bases left unmatched: 5. CDR1 SGHRS and CDR2 YFSETQ come from the germline V gene. The CDR3 extends over 16 amino acids. Authors' analysis steps: Amplification of reference gene primers provided the estimated nucleated cell counts. Here immunoSEQ multiplex PCR was the method, and the copy in TCRdb shows in-frame clones only, minus some. The DNA gave D and trimming, while V, J and clone size come from that table. The sample consists of some 70,000 clones, approximately 82% of them appearing once. This sequence was found in a man aged 55 to 69 with acute or convalescent COVID-19. Sequencing was performed on peripheral blood. This rearrangement joins TRBV5-1 to TRBJ2-5, with 12 bases fitting TRBD2. The CDR3 coding sequence is TGCGCCAGCAGCTTGGGCGGACTAGCGGGGTCCGAGACCCAGTACTTC. Translated, it gives CASSLGGLAGSETQYF. Full variable domain (remainder filled in from reference TRBV5-1 and TRBJ2-5): KAGVTQTPRYLIKTRGQQVTLSCSPISGHRSVSWYQQTPGQGLQFLFEYFSETQRNKGNFPGRFSGRQFSNSRSEMNVSTLELGDSALYLCASSLGGLAGSETQYFGPGTRLLVL.